The 3 T cell receptor beta chains below were found in one sample sequenced in a study of OX40 agonist ivuxolimab in advanced cancers. Produced via immunoSEQ multiplex PCR; TCRdb's table is partial and in-frame only. The sample yields 65,000 to 80,000 clones, around 93% seen once. Sample: CD4+ or CD8+ T cells sorted from blood, taken in a trial of the OX40 agonist ivuxolimab. All receptors derive from an adult with an advanced solid tumor such as melanoma, head and neck, liver or kidney cancer.

This chain uses TRBV7-3 with TRBJ2-6; D is ambiguous. CDR1 and CDR2 (germline): SGHTA, FQGTGA. There are 13 residues in the CDR3. Trimming left V 8 bases short and J 0 bases short, with 5 bases between. The CDR3 reads CASRLSGANVLTF. The DNA of the CDR3 is TGTGCCAGCCGTCTCTCTGGGGCCAACGTCCTGACTTTC.

V and J are TRBV6-1 and TRBJ2-5, with 7 bases identical to TRBD1. Germline V gives CDR1 MNHNS, CDR2 SASEGT. The CDR3 covers 17 residues. V dropped 4 bases and J dropped 2; count of bases not matched to a gene: 13. The CDR3 coding sequence is TGTGCCAGCAGTGGGGCCGGGACAGCTAACGTACAAGAGACCCAGTACTTC. It encodes CASSGAGTANVQETQYF.

V is TRBV11-2 and J is TRBJ2-3; D uncertain. The CDR3 extends over 14 amino acids. Germline CDR1 and CDR2: SGHAT and FQNNGV. Trimming shortened V by 3 bases and J by 2 bases, and 9 bases separated the two germline ends. As DNA, the CDR3 is TGTGCCAGCAGCTTGTCACCCTACACAGATACGCAGTATTTT. Translation gives CASSLSPYTDTQYF.